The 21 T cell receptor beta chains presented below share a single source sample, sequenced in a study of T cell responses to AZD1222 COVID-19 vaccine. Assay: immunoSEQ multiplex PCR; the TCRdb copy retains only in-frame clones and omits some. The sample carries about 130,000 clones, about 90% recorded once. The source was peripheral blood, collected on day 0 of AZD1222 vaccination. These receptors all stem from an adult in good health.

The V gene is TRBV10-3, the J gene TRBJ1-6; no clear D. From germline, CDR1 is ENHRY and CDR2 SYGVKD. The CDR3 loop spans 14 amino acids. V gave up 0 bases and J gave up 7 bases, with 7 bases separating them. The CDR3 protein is CAISESTGNSPLHF. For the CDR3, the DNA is TGTGCCATCAGTGAGTCGACGGGAAATTCACCCCTCCACTTT.

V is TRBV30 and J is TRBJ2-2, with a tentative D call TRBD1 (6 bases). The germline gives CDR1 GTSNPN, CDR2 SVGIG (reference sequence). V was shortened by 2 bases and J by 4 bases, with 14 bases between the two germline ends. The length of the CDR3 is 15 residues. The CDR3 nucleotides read TGTGCCTGGAGTAGGACAGTTGGAGGCACCGGGGAGCTGTTTTTT. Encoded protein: CAWSRTVGGTGELFF.

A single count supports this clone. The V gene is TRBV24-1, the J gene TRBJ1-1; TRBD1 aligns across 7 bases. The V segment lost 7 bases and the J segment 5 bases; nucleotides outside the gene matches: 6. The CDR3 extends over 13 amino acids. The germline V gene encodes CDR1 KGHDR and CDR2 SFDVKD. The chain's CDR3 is CATRDRVATEAFF. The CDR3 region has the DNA TGTGCCACCAGAGACAGGGTGGCGACTGAAGCTTTCTTT.

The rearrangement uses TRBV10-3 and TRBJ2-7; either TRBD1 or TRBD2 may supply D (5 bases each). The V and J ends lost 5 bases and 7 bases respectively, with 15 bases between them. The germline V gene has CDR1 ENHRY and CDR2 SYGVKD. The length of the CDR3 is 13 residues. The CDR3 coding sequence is TGTGCCATCAGTCCTGGGGGAGAGGGGGAGCAGTACTTC. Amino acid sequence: CAISPGGEGEQYF.

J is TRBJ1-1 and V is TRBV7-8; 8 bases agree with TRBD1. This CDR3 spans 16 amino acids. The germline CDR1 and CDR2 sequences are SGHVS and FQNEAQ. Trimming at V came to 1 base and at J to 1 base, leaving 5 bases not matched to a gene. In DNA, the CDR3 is TGTGCCAGCAGCTTAGTCCCCGGGACAGGGAACACTGAAGCTTTCTTT. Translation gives CASSLVPGTGNTEAFF.

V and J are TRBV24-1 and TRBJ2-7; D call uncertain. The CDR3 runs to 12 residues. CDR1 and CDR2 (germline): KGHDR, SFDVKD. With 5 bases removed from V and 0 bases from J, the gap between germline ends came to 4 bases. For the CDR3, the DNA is TGTGCCACCAGTGCCAACTCCTACGAGCAGTACTTC. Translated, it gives CATSANSYEQYF.

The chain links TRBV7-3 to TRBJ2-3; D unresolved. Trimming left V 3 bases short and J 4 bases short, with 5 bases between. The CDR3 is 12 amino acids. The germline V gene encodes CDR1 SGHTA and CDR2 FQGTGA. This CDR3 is CASSFPADTQYF. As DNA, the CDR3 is TGTGCCAGCAGCTTTCCCGCAGATACGCAGTATTTT.

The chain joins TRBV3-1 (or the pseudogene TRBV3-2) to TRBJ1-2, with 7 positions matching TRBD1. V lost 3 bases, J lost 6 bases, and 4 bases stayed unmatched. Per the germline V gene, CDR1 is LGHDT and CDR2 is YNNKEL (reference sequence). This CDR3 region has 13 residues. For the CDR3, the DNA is TGTGCCAGCAGCCAGAGGGGGCTGGATGGCTACACCTTC. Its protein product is CASSQRGLDGYTF.

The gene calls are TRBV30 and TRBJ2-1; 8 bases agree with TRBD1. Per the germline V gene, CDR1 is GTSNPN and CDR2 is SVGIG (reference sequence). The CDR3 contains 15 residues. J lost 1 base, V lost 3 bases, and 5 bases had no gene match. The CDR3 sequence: CAWRRTGSSYNEQFF. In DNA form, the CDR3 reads TGTGCCTGGAGAAGGACAGGGTCATCCTACAATGAGCAGTTCTTC.

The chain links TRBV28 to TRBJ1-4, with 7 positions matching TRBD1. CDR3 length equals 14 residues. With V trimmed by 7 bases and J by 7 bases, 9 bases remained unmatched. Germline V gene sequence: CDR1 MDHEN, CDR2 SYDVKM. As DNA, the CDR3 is TGTGCCAGCAACTCGGACAGGCGAAGTGAAAAACTGTTTTTT. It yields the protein CASNSDRRSEKLFF.

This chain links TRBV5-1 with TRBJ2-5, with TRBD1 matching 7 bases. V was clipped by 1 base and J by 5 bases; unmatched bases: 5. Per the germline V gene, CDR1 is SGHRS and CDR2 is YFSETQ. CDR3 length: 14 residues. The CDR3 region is CASSLRAGGETQYF. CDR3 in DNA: TGCGCCAGCAGCTTGCGGGCAGGGGGTGAGACCCAGTACTTC.

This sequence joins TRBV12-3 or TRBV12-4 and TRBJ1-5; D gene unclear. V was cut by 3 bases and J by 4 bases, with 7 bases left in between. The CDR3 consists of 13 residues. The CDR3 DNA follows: TGTGCCAGCAGTTTTGGGGAAAATCAGCCCCAGCATTTT. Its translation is CASSFGENQPQHF.

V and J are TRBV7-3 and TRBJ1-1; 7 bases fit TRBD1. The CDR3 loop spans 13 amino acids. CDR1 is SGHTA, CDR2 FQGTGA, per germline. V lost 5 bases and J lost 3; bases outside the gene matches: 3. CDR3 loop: CASSQQGDTEAFF. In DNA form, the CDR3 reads TGTGCCAGCAGCCAGCAGGGGGACACTGAAGCTTTCTTT.

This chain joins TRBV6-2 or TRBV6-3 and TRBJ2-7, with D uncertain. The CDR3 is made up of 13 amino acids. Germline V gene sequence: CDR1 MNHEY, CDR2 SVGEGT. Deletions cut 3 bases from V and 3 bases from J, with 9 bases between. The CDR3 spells CASSYEADYEQYF. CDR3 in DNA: TGTGCCAGCAGTTATGAGGCAGACTACGAGCAGTACTTC.

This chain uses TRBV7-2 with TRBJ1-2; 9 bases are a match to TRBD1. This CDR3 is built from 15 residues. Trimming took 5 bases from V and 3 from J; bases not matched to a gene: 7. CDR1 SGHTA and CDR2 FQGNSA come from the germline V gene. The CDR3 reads CASSPGQGTHYGYTF. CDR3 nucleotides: TGTGCCAGCAGCCCTGGACAGGGGACGCACTATGGCTACACCTTC.

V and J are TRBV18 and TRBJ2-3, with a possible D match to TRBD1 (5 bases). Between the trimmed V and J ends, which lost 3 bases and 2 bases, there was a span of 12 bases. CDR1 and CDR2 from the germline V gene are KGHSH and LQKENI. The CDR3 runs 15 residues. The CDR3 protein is CASSPAQGSTDTQYF. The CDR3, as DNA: TGTGCCAGCTCACCCGCCCAGGGTTCCACAGATACGCAGTATTTT.

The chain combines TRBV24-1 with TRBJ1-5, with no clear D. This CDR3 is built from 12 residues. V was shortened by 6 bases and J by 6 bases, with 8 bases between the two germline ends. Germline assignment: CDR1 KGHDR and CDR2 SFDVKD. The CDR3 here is CATSKGGQPQHF. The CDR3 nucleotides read TGTGCCACCAGTAAGGGTGGTCAGCCCCAGCATTTT.

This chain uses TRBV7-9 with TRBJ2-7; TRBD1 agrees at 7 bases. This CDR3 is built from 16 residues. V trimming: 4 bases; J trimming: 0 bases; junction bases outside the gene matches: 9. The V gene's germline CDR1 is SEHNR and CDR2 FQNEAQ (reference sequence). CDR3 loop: CASSSSQGQSSYEQYF. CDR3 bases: TGTGCCAGCAGCTCATCGCAGGGACAGAGCTCCTACGAGCAGTACTTC.

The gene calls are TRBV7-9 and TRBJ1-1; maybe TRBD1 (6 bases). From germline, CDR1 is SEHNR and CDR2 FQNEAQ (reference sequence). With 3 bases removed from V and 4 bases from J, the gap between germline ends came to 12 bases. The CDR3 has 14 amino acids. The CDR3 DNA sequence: TGTGCCAGCAGCTTCAACAGGGCGGGCACTGAAGCTTTCTTT. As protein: CASSFNRAGTEAFF.

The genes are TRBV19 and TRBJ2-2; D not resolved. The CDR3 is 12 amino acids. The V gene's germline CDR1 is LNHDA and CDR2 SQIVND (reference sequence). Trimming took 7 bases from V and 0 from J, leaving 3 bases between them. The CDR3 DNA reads TGTGCCAGTACCCCGAACACCGGGGAGCTGTTTTTT. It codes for CASTPNTGELFF.

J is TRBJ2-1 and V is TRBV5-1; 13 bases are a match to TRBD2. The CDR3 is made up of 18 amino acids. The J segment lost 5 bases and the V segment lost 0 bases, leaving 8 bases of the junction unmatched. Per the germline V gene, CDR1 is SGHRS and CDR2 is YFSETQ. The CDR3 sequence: CASSLGLAGGSWHNEQFF. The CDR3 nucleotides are TGCGCCAGCAGCTTGGGACTAGCGGGGGGCTCATGGCACAATGAGCAGTTCTTC.